One and the same sample provided the 24 T cell receptor beta chains below, sequenced in a study of blood T cell repertoires in COVID-19. Repertoires were generated with immunoSEQ multiplex PCR, while TCRdb's copy carries only in-frame clones and drops some. The sample carries about 42,000 clones, about 77% recorded once. The sequenced sample consisted of peripheral blood. These receptors were taken from a man older than 75 with acute or convalescent COVID-19.

This clone was seen once. The chain joins TRBV19 to TRBJ2-5; 11 nucleotides match TRBD2. CDR3 length equals 16 residues. Trimming took 6 bases from V and 1 from J; bases not matched to a gene: 7. Germline CDR1 reads LNHDA; CDR2 reads SQIVND (reference sequence). This CDR3 reads CASRQGSGGAQETQYF. Here the CDR3 DNA reads TGTGCCAGTAGACAGGGTAGCGGGGGGGCCCAAGAGACCCAGTACTTC.

The chain has TRBV20-1 and TRBJ2-2; TRBD1 might be the D (6 bases). V was clipped by 3 bases and J by 3 bases, with 14 bases between them. The CDR3 spans 15 residues. The germline V gene has CDR1 DFQATT and CDR2 SNEGSKA (reference sequence). In DNA form, the CDR3 reads TGCAGTGCTAGTAGGCAGGGGAAAGACACCGGGGAGCTGTTTTTT. Translation gives CSASRQGKDTGELFF.

A few counts support this clone. The CDR3 DNA is TGTGCCAGTAGTATAGATCTATTGGGGGCTAGCAATCAGCCCCAGCATTTT. This codes for CASSIDLLGASNQPQHF. V is TRBV19 and J is TRBJ1-5; a possible D gene is TRBD1 (6 bases). The ends were cut back, 0 bases at V and 0 bases at J, with 12 bases in the middle. This CDR3 spans 17 amino acids. CDR1 and CDR2 (germline): LNHDA, SQIVND (reference sequence).

This rearrangement joins TRBV30 to TRBJ2-7, with 7 bases that match TRBD1. The CDR3 is 14 residues long. V shed 4 bases, J shed 2 bases, and the junction held 8 bases outside the gene matches. Germline V lookup: CDR1 GTSNPN, CDR2 SVGIG (reference sequence). CDR3 protein: CAWTRDSTTYEQYF. CDR3 in DNA: TGTGCCTGGACCAGGGACAGCACTACCTACGAGCAGTACTTC.

The chain joins TRBV6-5 to TRBJ2-7; TRBD2 aligns across 8 bases. V gave up 6 bases and J gave up 5 bases; unmatched junction bases: 9. Per the germline V gene, CDR1 is MNHEY and CDR2 is SVGAGI. The CDR3 runs to 14 residues. The CDR3 nucleotides are TGTGCCAGCAGACGGGAGGGCCTTATCAACGAGCAGTACTTC. Protein sequence: CASRREGLINEQYF.

CDR3 nucleotides: TGTGCCAGCAGCTTACTCGTGTCTGGGGCCAACGTCCTGACTTTC. It yields the protein CASSLLVSGANVLTF. The V call is TRBV11-2, the J call TRBJ2-6, with D uncertain. The V and J ends lost 2 bases and 1 base respectively, with 6 bases between them. The CDR3 contains 15 residues. Germline CDR1 reads SGHAT; CDR2 reads FQNNGV.

The chain joins TRBV4-2 to TRBJ1-6; tentative D call: TRBD1 (6 bases). V was cut by 0 bases and J by 6 bases, with 15 bases left in between. The CDR3 has 17 amino acids. Germline loops: CDR1 LGHNA, CDR2 YNFKEQ. CDR3 in DNA: TGTGCCAGCAGCCAAGAGCTTAGACAGGAAAGTAATTCACCCCTCCACTTT. Translating it yields CASSQELRQESNSPLHF.

V is TRBV5-1 and J is TRBJ2-1, with D possibly TRBD1 on 6 matching bases. In germline, CDR1 is SGHRS, CDR2 YFSETQ. This CDR3 contains 15 residues. With 4 bases removed from V and 0 bases from J, the gap between germline ends came to 11 bases. CDR3 sequence (DNA): TGCGCCAGCAGCCAGGACAGTAGCTCCTACAATGAGCAGTTCTTC. It codes for CASSQDSSSYNEQFF. The full variable domain, with the rest looked up from reference TRBV5-1 and TRBJ2-1, is KAGVTQTPRYLIKTRGQQVTLSCSPISGHRSVSWYQQTPGQGLQFLFEYFSETQRNKGNFPGRFSGRQFSNSRSEMNVSTLELGDSALYLCASSQDSSSYNEQFFGPGTRLTVL.

V gene TRBV9 combines with J gene TRBJ2-7; 8 bases line up with TRBD2. The ends lost 0 bases at V and 7 bases at J; junction bases unmatched: 12. Germline loops: CDR1 SGDLS, CDR2 YYNGEE. The CDR3 covers 16 residues. This chain's CDR3 is CASSVGVGASGREQYF. For the CDR3, the DNA is TGTGCCAGCAGCGTAGGGGTTGGGGCTAGCGGGCGGGAGCAGTACTTC.

As concerns this clone: Compared with germline, one end of the junction differs, possibly owing to a read error. The V call is TRBV19, the J call TRBJ2-5; TRBD2 matches at 9 bases. The CDR3 has 13 residues. Germline V gene lookup returns CDR1 LNHDA and CDR2 SQIVND (reference sequence). Here the CDR3 reads CASSIGLWGLAHF. CDR3 in DNA: TGTGCCAGTAGTATAGGGCTTTGGGGACTAGCCCACTTC.

This clone was recorded at least ten times. The chain carries TRBV7-9 and TRBJ1-2; D perhaps matches TRBD1 (6 bases). With 4 bases removed from V and 8 bases from J, the gap between germline ends came to 23 bases. CDR1 SEHNR and CDR2 FQNEAQ come from the germline V gene (reference sequence). The CDR3 covers 16 residues. This chain's CDR3 is CASSSPGQLSSSGYTF. The CDR3 bases are TGTGCCAGCAGCTCACCCGGACAGCTCTCCTCCAGCGGCTACACCTTC.

This chain joins TRBV27 and TRBJ1-5; the D is unclear. V dropped 0 bases and J dropped 5 bases, with 5 bases sitting between them. Germline values: CDR1 MNHEY, CDR2 SMNVEV (reference sequence). The CDR3 loop spans 13 amino acids. CDR3 in amino acids: CASSLSAYQPQHF. The CDR3 region has the DNA TGTGCCAGCAGTTTATCGGCCTATCAGCCCCAGCATTTT.

Comments on this clone: The junction shows a germline mismatch at one end, possibly a read error. The chain combines TRBV18 with TRBJ1-5, with D unclear. The CDR3 loop spans 13 amino acids. Germline values: CDR1 KGHSH, CDR2 LQKENI. The CDR3 region is CASSGGSNQLQHF. The CDR3 DNA is TGTGCCAGCTCAGGTGGTAGCAATCAGCTCCAGCATTTT.

This chain uses TRBV6-6 with TRBJ2-7, with 13 nucleotides matching TRBD2. Trimming removed 5 bases from V and 3 bases from J; junction bases left unmatched: 13. Germline values: CDR1 MNHNY, CDR2 SVGAGI (reference sequence). The CDR3 is made up of 18 amino acids. CDR3 nucleotides: TGTGCCAGCAGTGGATCGGGACTAGCGGGGTATATCGTCTACGAGCAGTACTTC. It translates to CASSGSGLAGYIVYEQYF.

This clone was observed a handful of times. The chain uses TRBV29-1 and TRBJ2-7, with D unresolved. Germline values: CDR1 SQVTM, CDR2 ANQGSEA. With 4 bases removed from V and 0 bases from J, the gap between germline ends came to 7 bases. The CDR3 extends over 12 amino acids. CDR3 amino acids: CSVADNSYEQYF. Written as DNA, the CDR3 is TGCAGCGTTGCTGACAACTCCTACGAGCAGTACTTC.

The V and J genes are TRBV19 and TRBJ1-1; D remains unclear. The CDR3 covers 15 residues. Trimming stripped 6 bases from V and 5 bases from J, with 19 bases between. Germline CDR1 and CDR2: LNHDA and SQIVND (reference sequence). DNA of the CDR3: TGTGCCAGTAGCCGGGGTCTCCTAATGAGGACTGAAGCTTTCTTT. It translates to CASSRGLLMRTEAFF.

V and J are TRBV7-2 and TRBJ1-5; a weak D match, TRBD1 (5 bases). Trimming removed 5 bases at V and 7 bases at J, with 9 bases between. The CDR3 loop spans 12 amino acids. Germline CDR1 and CDR2: SGHTA and FQGNSA. The CDR3 DNA reads TGTGCCAGCAGCCGCCAGGGCCAGCCCCAGCATTTT. Its translation: CASSRQGQPQHF.

This chain connects TRBV29-1 to TRBJ2-5; 14 nucleotides agree with TRBD2. CDR1 is SQVTM and CDR2 is ANQGSEA in the germline V gene. Trimming cost V 6 bases and J 7 bases; bases outside gene matches: 10. The CDR3 has 15 residues. CDR3 nucleotides: TGCAGCGTCGCGGGGACTAGCGGGAGAGGAGGGACCCAGTACTTC. It translates to CSVAGTSGRGGTQYF.

The chain uses TRBV3-1 (or the pseudogene TRBV3-2) and TRBJ1-1; D may be TRBD1 (5 bases). V gave up 0 bases and J gave up 4 bases, with 9 bases separating them. The CDR3 extends over 14 amino acids. Germline V gene data show CDR1 as LGHDT and CDR2 as YNNKEL (reference sequence). The CDR3 nucleotides read TGTGCCAGCAGCCAAGATGGGGGAGGCACTGAAGCTTTCTTT. Protein: CASSQDGGGTEAFF.

V is TRBV19 and J is TRBJ2-5; D unresolved. V was trimmed by 3 bases and J by 2 bases, leaving 13 bases between them. The CDR3 has 15 residues. Germline CDR1 is LNHDA and CDR2 is SQIVND (reference sequence). The chain's CDR3 is CASSIGSLGQETQYF. For the CDR3, the DNA is TGTGCCAGTAGTATCGGGTCGCTAGGACAAGAGACCCAGTACTTC.

This chain joins TRBV11-3 and TRBJ2-3, with D possibly being TRBD1 (6 bases). The germline V gene has CDR1 SGHNT and CDR2 YENEEA. This CDR3 is built from 12 residues. With 4 bases removed from V and 5 bases from J, the gap between germline ends came to 7 bases. CDR3 in DNA: TGTGCCAGCAGCTGGGGGCGAGATACGCAGTATTTT. This encodes CASSWGRDTQYF.

The rearrangement joins TRBV6-1 to TRBJ1-5, with D possibly TRBD1 on 6 matching bases. The V and J ends lost 3 bases and 1 base respectively, with 10 bases between them. Per germline, CDR1 MNHNS and CDR2 SASEGT. CDR3 length: 15 residues. The CDR3 sequence is CASSDQGISNQPQHF. The CDR3 DNA follows: TGTGCCAGCAGTGATCAGGGGATCAGCAATCAGCCCCAGCATTTT.

V is TRBV20-1 and J is TRBJ1-6, with a possible D match to TRBD1 (6 bases). CDR3 length: 13 amino acids. Germline CDR1 is DFQATT and CDR2 is SNEGSKA (reference sequence). The V and J ends lost 3 bases and 9 bases respectively, with 12 bases between them. The CDR3 DNA is TGCAGTGCTAGTTCAGGGGTTAGTTCACCCCTCCACTTT. Translated: CSASSGVSSPLHF.

This clone is classed as large. The V call is TRBV2, the J call TRBJ1-1; 12 nucleotides line up with TRBD1. CDR3 length: 17 amino acids. Germline assignment: CDR1 SNHLY and CDR2 FYNNEI. Germline trimming cut 6 bases from V and 0 bases from J; bases unmatched to any gene: 8. The CDR3 protein is CASRGDRGRTMNTEAFF. CDR3 DNA: TGTGCCAGCAGGGGGGACAGGGGGCGAACTATGAACACTGAAGCTTTCTTT.